These T cell receptor beta chains were read from a single sample in a study of blood T cell repertoires in COVID-19. The assay was immunoSEQ multiplex PCR, and TCRdb's table has in-frame clones only and misses some. The table lists a few hundred thousand clones, roughly nine tenths of them singletons. The sample taken for sequencing was PBMCs or T cells enriched from blood (not recorded which). These receptors all stem from a human donor in a cohort exposed to, infected with or recovered from COVID-19 (not recorded which). The donor label of this sample is uncertain. Each CDR3 is given with its conserved first and last residue. Each record gives: D gene, J gene, clone size, V gene, CDR3 DNA, CDR3 protein. The D gene is left open where the match is weak. Not all rows give a size; the values are once, few, many and, for expanded clones, a class.

>.|TRBJ1-4|.|TRBV9
TGTGCCAGCAGCGTAGCTGGTAACAGGGTTACTGAAAAACTGTTTTTT
CASSVAGNRVTEKLFF
>.|TRBJ1-5|.|TRBV28
TGTGCCAGCAGCCGACAGGTTAGCAATCAGCCCCAGCATTTT
CASSRQVSNQPQHF
>TRBD2|TRBJ2-2|.|TRBV3-1/TRBV3-2
TGTGCCAGCAGCCAGGAACCGCCGATGGGACTAGCGGGAGGAGGGGAGCTGTTTTTT
CASSQEPPMGLAGGGELFF
>.|TRBJ2-3|.|TRBV6-5
TGTGCCAGCAGCCTCCGGACTACCCTCCCAGATACGCAGTATTTT
CASSLRTTLPDTQYF
>.|TRBJ1-1|once|TRBV7-9
TGTGCCAGCAGCTTACGAGAGGCGGCTGAAGCTTTCTTT
CASSLREAAEAFF
>.|TRBJ1-2|.|TRBV7-2
TGTGCCAGCAGCTTAGGGGCAGGGAGGGGAACTAACTATGGCTACACCTTC
CASSLGAGRGTNYGYTF
>.|TRBJ1-1|once|TRBV14
TGTGCCAGCAGCCAAGAAAGGGGGTCTATCACTGAAGCTTTCTTT
CASSQERGSITEAFF
>.|TRBJ2-6|once|TRBV30
TGTGCCTGGAGTGTACTGGTCTCTGGGGCCAACGTCCTGACTTTC
CAWSVLVSGANVLTF
>TRBD1|TRBJ1-5|once|TRBV7-6
TGTGCCAGCAGCCGAGGGACAGGGGACAATCAGCCCCAGCATTTT
CASSRGTGDNQPQHF
>.|TRBJ1-1|.|TRBV7-8
TGTGCCAGCAGCTTAAATGAGAGGCAGGGTTCGGCTGAAGCTTTCTTT
CASSLNERQGSAEAFF
>TRBD2|TRBJ2-1|.|TRBV9
TGTGCCAGCAGCGAGCATTGGACTAGCGGGGGGAGTTACAATGAGCAGTTCTTC
CASSEHWTSGGSYNEQFF